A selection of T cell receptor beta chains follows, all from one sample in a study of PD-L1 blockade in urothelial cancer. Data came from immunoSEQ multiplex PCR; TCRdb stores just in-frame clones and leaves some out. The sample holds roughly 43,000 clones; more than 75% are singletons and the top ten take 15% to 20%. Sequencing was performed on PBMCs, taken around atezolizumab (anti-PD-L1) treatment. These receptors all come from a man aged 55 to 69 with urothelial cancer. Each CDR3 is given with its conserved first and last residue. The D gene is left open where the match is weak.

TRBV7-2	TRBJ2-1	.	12	CASSRRGTEQFF	TGTGCCAGCAGCCGGCGGGGCACCGAGCAGTTCTTC
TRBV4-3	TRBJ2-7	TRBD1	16	CASSQGRQGSTYEQYF	TGCGCCAGCAGCCAAGGCAGACAGGGGTCCACCTACGAGCAGTACTTC
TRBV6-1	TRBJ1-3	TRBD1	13	CASRTGDGNTIYF	TGTGCCAGCAGGACAGGGGACGGAAACACCATATATTTT
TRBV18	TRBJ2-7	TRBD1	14	CASSRDRDTYEQYF	TGTGCCAGCTCACGGGACAGGGATACCTACGAGCAGTACTTC
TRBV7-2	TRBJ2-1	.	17	CASSSIPVDSSYNEQFF	TGTGCCAGCAGCTCCATCCCCGTTGACAGCTCCTACAATGAGCAGTTCTTC
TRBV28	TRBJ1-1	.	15	CASTPPPGRHTEAFF	TGTGCCAGCACCCCGCCCCCAGGGAGGCACACTGAAGCTTTCTTT
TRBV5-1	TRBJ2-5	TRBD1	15	CASSLGSTGEETQYF	TGCGCCAGCAGCCTTGGATCGACAGGGGAAGAGACCCAGTACTTC
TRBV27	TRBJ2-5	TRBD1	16	CASSLPPGQGSQTQYF	TGTGCCAGCAGTTTACCCCCGGGACAGGGGAGTCAGACCCAGTACTTC
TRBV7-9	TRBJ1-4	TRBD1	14	CASSDRAANEKLFF	TGTGCCAGCAGCGACAGGGCGGCTAATGAAAAACTGTTTTTT
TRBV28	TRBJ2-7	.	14	CASRLTWTDYEQYF	TGTGCCAGCAGATTAACTTGGACAGACTACGAGCAGTACTTC
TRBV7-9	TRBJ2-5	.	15	CASSFLRGNQETQYF	TGTGCCAGCAGCTTCCTCCGGGGGAACCAAGAGACCCAGTACTTC
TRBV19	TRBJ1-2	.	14	CASSAPGEPRGYTF	TGTGCCAGTAGTGCCCCAGGGGAACCGCGGGGCTACACCTTC
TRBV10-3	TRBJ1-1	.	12	CAIAPENTEAFF	TGTGCCATCGCCCCAGAGAACACTGAAGCTTTCTTT
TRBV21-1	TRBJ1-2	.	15	CASSARGGARWGYTF	TGTGCCAGCAGCGCCAGGGGAGGGGCGAGATGGGGCTACACCTTC
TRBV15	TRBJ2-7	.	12	CATSNRVDEQYF	TGTGCCACCAGCAACAGGGTGGACGAGCAGTACTTC